This paragraph reports one T cell receptor (beta chain). Germline V CDR1 and CDR2: SGHTA, FQGNSA. V lost 1 base and J lost 1, with 4 bases in between. The CDR3 is 13 residues long. This specimen belongs to a study of human T cells and chemical hapten exposure. The wider study: Sensitization involved placing 2% DPC onto a 2 cm by 2 cm region of upper inner arm skin.

Individual cDNA molecules (in the library) carried attached unique molecular identifiers. TCRdb reprocessed the RACE reads with MiXCR, giving one entry per CDR3 protein. The table includes 120,000 or so distinct CDR3 sequences, roughly 13% detected once. Time point meaning: patch test 1, 2 weeks after DPC sensitization. Treatment in this sample: therapeutic diphenylcyclopropenone sensitization with weekly scalp DPC. This specimen consisted of whole blood, obtained in connection with sensitization to the hapten diphenylcyclopropenone (DPC). This sequence joins TRBV7-2 and TRBJ1-1; no firm D call. The sequence derives from a man younger than 35 with alopecia areata. Some clones in this sample may be carry-over from other donors' samples. In DNA, the CDR3 is TGTGCCAGCAGCTTAGATGCGAACACTGAAGCTTTCTTT. Amino acid sequence: CASSLDANTEAFF.